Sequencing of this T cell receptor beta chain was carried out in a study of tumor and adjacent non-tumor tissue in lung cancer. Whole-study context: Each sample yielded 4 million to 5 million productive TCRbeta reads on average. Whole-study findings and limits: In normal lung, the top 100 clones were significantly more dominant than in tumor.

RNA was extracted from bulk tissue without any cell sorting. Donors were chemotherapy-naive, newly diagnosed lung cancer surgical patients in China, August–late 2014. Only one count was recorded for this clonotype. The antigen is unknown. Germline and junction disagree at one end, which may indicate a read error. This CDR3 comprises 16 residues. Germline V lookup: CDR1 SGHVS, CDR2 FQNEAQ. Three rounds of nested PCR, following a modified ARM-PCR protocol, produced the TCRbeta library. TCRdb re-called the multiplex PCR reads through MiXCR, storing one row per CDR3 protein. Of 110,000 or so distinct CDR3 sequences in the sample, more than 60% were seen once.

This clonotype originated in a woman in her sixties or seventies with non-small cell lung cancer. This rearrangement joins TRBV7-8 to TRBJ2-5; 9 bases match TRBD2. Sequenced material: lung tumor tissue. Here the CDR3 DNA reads TGTGCGAGCAGCTTTAGAGTAGCGGGGGCTTCAGAGACCCAGTACTTC. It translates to CASSFRVAGASETQYF.